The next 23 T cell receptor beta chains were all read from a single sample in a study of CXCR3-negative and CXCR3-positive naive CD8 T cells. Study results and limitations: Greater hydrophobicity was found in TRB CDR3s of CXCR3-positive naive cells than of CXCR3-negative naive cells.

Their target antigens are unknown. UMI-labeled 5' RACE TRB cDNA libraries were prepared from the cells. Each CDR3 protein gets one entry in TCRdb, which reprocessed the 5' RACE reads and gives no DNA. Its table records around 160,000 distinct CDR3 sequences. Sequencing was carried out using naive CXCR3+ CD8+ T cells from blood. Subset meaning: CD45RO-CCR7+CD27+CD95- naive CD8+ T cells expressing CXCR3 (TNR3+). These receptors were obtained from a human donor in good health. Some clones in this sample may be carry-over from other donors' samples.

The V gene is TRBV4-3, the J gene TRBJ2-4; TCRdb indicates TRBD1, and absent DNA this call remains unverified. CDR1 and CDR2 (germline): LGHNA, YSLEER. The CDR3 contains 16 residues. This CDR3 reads CASSQTLQGFGNIQYF.

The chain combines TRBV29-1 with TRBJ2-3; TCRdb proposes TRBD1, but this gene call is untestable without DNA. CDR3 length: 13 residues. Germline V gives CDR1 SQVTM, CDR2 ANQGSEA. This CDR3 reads CSVVDRDADTQYF.

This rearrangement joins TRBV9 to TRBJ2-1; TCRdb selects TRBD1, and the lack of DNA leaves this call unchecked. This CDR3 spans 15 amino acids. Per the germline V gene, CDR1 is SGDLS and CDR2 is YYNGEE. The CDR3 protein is CASSLTGTGNYEQFF. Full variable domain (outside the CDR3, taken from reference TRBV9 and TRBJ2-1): DSGVTQTPKHLITATGQRVTLRCSPRSGDLSVYWYQQSLDQGLQFLIQYYNGEERAKGNILERFSAQQFPDLHSELNLSSLELGDSALYFCASSLTGTGNYEQFFGPGTRLTVL.

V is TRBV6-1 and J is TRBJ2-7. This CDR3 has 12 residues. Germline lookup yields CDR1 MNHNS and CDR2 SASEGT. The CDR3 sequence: CASSEYENEQYF.

The CDR3 reads CASSLDTDSLVYGYTF. This sequence joins TRBV7-9 and TRBJ1-2; TCRdb outputs TRBD1, but without DNA this stays unchecked. Germline CDR1 SEHNR, CDR2 FQNEAQ (reference sequence). The CDR3 has 16 residues.

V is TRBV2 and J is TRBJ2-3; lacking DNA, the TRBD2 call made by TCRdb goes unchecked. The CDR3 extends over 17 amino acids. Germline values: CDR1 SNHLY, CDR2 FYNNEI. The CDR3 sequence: CASSEEGLAESTDTQYF.

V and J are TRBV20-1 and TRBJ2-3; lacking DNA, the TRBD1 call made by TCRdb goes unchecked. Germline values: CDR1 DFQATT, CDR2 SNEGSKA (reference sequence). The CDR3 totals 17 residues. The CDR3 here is CSARRSREVLIGDTQYF.

The CDR3 sequence: CASSGEGLDEQYF. V and J are TRBV6-5 and TRBJ2-7. Germline V gene data show CDR1 as MNHEY and CDR2 as SVGAGI. The CDR3 covers 13 residues.

The CDR3 spells CSGTGTGNTEAFF. The rearrangement uses TRBV29-1 and TRBJ1-1; TCRdb gives TRBD1 as the D gene, but with no DNA this cannot be confirmed. This CDR3 has 13 residues. Per the germline V gene, CDR1 is SQVTM and CDR2 is ANQGSEA.

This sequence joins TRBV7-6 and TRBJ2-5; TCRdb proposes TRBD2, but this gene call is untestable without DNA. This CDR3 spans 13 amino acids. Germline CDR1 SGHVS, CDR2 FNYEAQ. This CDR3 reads CASSLQQGGAQYF.

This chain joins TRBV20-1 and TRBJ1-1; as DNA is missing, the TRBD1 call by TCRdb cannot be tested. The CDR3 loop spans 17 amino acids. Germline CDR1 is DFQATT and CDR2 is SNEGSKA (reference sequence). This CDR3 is CSARDLEDRLGGTEAFF.

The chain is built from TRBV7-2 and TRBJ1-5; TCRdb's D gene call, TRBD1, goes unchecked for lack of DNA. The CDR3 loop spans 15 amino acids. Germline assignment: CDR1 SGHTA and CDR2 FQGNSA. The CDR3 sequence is CASSYDRLGNQPQHF.

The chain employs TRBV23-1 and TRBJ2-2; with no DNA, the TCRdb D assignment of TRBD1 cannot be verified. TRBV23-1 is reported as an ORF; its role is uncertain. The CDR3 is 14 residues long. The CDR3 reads CASSDRDVAGELFF.

The CDR3 here is CASNGGDTQYF. This chain links TRBV6-6 with TRBJ2-3; no DNA is available, so the TRBD2 call from TCRdb remains unchecked. Germline assignment: CDR1 MNHNY and CDR2 SVGAGI (reference sequence). This CDR3 has 11 amino acids.

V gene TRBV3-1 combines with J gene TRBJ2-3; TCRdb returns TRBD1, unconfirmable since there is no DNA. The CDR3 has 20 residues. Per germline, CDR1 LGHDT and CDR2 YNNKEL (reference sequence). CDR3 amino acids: CASSQESYAGGGIPTDTQYF.

The chain's CDR3 is CASSWSSSYNEQFF. V gene TRBV5-1 combines with J gene TRBJ2-1. The CDR3 runs to 14 residues. Germline V gene sequence: CDR1 SGHRS, CDR2 YFSETQ. The entire variable domain, with the rest obtained from reference TRBV5-1 and TRBJ2-1, is as follows: KAGVTQTPRYLIKTRGQQVTLSCSPISGHRSVSWYQQTPGQGLQFLFEYFSETQRNKGNFPGRFSGRQFSNSRSEMNVSTLELGDSALYLCASSWSSSYNEQFFGPGTRLTVL.

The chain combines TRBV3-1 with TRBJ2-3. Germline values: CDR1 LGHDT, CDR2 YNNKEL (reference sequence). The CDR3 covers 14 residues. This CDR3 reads CASTAKISPDTQYF.

The CDR3 is CASSTGLAGLDEQYF. The rearrangement joins TRBV13 to TRBJ2-7; TCRdb's D call of TRBD2 is untestable without DNA. This CDR3 has 15 amino acids. Germline V lookup: CDR1 PRHDT, CDR2 FYEKMQ (reference sequence).

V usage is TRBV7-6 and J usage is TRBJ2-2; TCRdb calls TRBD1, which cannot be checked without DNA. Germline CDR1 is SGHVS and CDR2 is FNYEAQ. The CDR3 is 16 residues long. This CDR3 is CASSLLGTSNTGELFF.

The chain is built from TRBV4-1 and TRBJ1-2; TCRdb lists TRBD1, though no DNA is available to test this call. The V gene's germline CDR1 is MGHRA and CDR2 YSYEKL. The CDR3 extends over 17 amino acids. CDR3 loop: CASSQVFSSGIVYGYTF.

CDR3 region: CSVERPNYGYTF. This rearrangement joins TRBV29-1 to TRBJ1-2. Germline CDR1 reads SQVTM; CDR2 reads ANQGSEA. The CDR3 extends over 12 amino acids.

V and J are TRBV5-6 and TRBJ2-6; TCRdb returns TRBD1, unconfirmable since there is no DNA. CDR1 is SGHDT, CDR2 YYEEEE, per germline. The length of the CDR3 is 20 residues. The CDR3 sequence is CASSFGQGATAHSGANVLTF. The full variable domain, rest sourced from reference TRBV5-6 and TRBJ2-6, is DAGVTQSPTHLIKTRGQQVTLRCSPKSGHDTVSWYQQALGQGPQFIFQYYEEEERQRGNFPDRFSGHQFPNYSSELNVNALLLGDSALYLCASSFGQGATAHSGANVLTFGAGSRLTVL.

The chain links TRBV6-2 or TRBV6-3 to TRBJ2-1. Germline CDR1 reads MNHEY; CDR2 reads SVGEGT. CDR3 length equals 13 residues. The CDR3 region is CASSFSDYNEQFF.